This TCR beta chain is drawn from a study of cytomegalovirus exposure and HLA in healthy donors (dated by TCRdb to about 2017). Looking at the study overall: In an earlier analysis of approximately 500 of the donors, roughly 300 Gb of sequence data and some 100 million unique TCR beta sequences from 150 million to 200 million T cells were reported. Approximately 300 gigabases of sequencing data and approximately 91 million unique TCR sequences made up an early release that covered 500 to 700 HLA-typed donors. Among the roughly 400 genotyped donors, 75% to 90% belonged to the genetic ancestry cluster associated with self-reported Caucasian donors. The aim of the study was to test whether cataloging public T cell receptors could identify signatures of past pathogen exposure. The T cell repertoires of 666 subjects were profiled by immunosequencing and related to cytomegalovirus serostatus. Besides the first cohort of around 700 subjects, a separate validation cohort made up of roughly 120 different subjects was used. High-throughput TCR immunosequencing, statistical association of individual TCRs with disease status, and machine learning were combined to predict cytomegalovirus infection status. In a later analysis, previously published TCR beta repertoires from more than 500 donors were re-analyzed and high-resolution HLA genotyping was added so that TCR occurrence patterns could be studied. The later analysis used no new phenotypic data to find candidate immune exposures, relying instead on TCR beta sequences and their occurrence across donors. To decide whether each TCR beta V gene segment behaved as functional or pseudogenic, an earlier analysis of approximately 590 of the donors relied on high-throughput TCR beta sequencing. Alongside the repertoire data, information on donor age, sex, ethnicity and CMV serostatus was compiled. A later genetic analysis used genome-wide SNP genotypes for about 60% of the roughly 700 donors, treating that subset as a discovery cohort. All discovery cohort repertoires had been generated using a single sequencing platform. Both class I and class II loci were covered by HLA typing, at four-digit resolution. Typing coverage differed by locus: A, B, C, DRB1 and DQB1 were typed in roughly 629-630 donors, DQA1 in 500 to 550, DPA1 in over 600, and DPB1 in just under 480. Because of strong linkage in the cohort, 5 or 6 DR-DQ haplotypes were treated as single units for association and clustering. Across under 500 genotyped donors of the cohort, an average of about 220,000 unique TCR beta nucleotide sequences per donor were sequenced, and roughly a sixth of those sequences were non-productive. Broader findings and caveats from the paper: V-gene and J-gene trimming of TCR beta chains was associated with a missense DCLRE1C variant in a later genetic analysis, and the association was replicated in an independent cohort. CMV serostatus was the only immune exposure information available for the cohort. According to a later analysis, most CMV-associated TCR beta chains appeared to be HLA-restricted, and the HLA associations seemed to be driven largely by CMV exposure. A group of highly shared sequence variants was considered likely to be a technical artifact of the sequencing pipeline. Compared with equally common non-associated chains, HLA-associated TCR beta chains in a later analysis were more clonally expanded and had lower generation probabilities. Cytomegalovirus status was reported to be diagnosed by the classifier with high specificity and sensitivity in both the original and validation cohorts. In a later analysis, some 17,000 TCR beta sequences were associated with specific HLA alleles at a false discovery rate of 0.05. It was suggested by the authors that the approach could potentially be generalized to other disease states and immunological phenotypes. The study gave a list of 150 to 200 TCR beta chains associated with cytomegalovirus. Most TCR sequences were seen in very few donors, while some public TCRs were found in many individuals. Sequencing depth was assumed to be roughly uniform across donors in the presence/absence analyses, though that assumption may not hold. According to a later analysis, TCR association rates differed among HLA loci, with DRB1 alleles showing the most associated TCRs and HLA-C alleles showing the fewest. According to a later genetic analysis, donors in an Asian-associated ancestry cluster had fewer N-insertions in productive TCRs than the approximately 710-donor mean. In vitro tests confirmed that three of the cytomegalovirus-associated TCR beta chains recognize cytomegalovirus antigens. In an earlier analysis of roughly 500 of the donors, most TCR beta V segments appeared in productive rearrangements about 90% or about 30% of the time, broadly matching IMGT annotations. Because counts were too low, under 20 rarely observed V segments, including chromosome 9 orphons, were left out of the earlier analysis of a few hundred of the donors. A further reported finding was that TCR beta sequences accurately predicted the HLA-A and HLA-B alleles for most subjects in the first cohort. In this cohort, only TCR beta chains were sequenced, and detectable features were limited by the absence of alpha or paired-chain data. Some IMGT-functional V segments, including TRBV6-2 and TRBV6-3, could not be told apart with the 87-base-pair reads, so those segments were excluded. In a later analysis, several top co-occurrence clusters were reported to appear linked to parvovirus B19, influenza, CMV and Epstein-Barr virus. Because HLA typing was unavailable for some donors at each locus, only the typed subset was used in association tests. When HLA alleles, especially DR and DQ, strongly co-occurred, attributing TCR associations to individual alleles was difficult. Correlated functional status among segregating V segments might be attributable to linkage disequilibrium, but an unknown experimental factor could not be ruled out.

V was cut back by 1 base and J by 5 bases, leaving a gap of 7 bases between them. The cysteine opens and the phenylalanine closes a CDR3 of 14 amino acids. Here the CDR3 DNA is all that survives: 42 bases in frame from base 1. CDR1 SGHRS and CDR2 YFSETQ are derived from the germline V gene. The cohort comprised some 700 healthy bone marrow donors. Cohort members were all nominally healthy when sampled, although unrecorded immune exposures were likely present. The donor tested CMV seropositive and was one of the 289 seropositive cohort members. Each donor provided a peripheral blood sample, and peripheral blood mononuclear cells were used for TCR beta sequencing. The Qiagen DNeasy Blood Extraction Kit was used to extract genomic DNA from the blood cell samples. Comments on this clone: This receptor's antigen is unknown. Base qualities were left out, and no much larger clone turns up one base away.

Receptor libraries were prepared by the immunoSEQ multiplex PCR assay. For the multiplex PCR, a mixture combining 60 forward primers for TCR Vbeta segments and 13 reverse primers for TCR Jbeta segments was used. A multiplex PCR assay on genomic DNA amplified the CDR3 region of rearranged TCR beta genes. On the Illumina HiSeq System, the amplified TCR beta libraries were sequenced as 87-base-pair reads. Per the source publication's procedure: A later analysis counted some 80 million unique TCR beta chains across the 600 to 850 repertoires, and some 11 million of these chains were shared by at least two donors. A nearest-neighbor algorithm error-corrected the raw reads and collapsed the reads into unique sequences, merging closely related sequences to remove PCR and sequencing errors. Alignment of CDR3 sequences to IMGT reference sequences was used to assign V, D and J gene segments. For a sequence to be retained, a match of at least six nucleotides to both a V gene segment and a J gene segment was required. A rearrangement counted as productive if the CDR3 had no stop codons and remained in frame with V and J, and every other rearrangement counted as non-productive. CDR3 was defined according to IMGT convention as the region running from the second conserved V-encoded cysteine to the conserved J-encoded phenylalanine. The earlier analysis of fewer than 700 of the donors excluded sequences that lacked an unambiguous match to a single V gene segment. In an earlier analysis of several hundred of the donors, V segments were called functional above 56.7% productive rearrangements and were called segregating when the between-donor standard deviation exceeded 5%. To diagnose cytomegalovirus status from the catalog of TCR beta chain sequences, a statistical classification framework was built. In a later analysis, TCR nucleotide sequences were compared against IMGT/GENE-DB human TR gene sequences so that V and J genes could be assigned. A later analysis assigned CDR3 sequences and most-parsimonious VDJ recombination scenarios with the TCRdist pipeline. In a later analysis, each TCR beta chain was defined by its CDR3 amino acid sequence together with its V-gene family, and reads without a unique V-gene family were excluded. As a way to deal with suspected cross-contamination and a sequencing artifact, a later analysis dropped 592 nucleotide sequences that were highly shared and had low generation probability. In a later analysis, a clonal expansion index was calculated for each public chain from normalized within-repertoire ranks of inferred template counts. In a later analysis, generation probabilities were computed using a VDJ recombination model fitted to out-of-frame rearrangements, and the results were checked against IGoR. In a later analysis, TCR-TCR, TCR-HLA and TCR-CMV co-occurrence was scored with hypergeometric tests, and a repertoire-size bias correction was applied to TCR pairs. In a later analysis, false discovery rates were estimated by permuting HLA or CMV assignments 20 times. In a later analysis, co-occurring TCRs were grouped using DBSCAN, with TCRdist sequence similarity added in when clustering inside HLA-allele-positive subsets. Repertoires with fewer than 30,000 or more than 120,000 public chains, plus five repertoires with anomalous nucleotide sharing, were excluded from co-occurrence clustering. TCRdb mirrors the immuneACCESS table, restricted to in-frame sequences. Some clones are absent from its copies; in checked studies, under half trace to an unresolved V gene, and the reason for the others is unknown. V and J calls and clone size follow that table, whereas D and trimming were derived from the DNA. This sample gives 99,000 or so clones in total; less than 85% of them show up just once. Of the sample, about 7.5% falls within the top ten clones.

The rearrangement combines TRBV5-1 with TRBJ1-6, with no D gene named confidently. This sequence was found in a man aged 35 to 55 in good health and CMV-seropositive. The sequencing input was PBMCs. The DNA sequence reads TGCGCCAGCAGCTTGCCGGAGGATAATTCACCCCTCCACTTT. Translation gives CASSLPEDNSPLHF.